This T cell receptor beta chain stems from a study of blood T cells in healthy people across ages. About the research overall: In model experiments, template switching was able to capture about one barcoded beta molecule for every two T cells that were present.

Germline V gives CDR1 DFQATT, CDR2 SNEGSKA (reference sequence). CDR3 length: 14 residues. The trim removed 2 bases at V and 3 bases at J, leaving 3 bases unmatched. Study-wide results and caveats: Any changes in expanded clonotypes were possibly confounded, as donor CMV status remained unknown.

Together with a sample-barcoded 5' primer, a J-beta primer mix was included in a second PCR lasting about 7 to 11 cycles. From the 5' RACE reads, TCRdb called clonotypes with MiXCR, one entry per CDR3 protein. The sample lists about 1,500,000 distinct CDR3 sequences, 28% occurring once. Every donor gave 8.5 to 10 milliliters of peripheral blood. A minimum of 7 million PBMCs was isolated per sample. A word on this clonotype: Its matching antigen is unknown.

Sequenced sample: blood. The receptor's source is a woman in her thirties in good health. This chain links TRBV20-1 with TRBJ2-3; 9 bases fit TRBD1. The CDR3 nucleotides are TGCAGTGCTAGATGGACAGGGGTGACAGATACGCAGTATTTT. Its translation is CSARWTGVTDTQYF.